The 4 T cell receptor beta chains below were found in one sample sequenced in a study of cytomegalovirus exposure and HLA in healthy donors. TCRdb's copy holds only in-frame clones and misses some; the assay was immunoSEQ multiplex PCR. The sample lists 150,000 to 160,000 clones; around 84% were seen once. Source material: PBMCs. Receptor source: a human donor in good health.

The V gene is TRBV5-1, the J gene TRBJ1-1; 7 nucleotides agree with TRBD1. V shed 6 bases, J shed 4 bases, and the junction held 9 bases outside the gene matches. Germline CDR1 reads SGHRS; CDR2 reads YFSETQ. CDR3 length: 14 amino acids. The CDR3 DNA follows: TGCGCCAGCAACGCACAGGGGATTGGCACTGAAGCTTTCTTT. The encoded protein is CASNAQGIGTEAFF. Drawing the rest from reference TRBV5-1 and TRBJ1-1, the complete variable domain is KAGVTQTPRYLIKTRGQQVTLSCSPISGHRSVSWYQQTPGQGLQFLFEYFSETQRNKGNFPGRFSGRQFSNSRSEMNVSTLELGDSALYLCASNAQGIGTEAFFGQGTRLTVV.

The rearrangement uses TRBV19 and TRBJ1-2, with 7 positions matching TRBD1. Unmatched junction bases numbered 10, after V lost 11 bases and J lost 7 bases. The CDR3 totals 12 residues. CDR1 and CDR2 (germline): LNHDA, SQIVND (reference sequence). The CDR3 loop is CAAQGGSPGYTF. The DNA for the CDR3 is TGTGCCGCGCAGGGGGGTAGCCCTGGCTACACCTTC.

This clone was picked up one time. The V gene is TRBV15, the J gene TRBJ2-5; perhaps TRBD2 as D (6 bases). CDR1 and CDR2 from the germline V gene are LNHNV and YYDKDF (reference sequence). V lost 2 bases and J lost 5, with 12 bases in between. The CDR3 spans 14 residues. CDR3 coding DNA: TGTGCCACCAGCAGAAGGGTCGGAGGGGAGACCCAGTACTTC. It specifies CATSRRVGGETQYF.

The chain carries TRBV25-1 and TRBJ2-7; 8 positions agree with TRBD1. The CDR3 has 17 amino acids. The germline V gene has CDR1 MGHDK and CDR2 SYGVNS. Trimming removed 2 bases from V and 2 bases from J; junction bases left unmatched: 11. Here the CDR3 reads CASSEGSSGQDPYEQYF. The CDR3 region has the DNA TGTGCCAGCAGTGAAGGGTCCTCGGGACAGGACCCCTACGAGCAGTACTTC.